This T cell receptor (beta chain) was captured in a study of T cells in Graves' hyperthyroidism and ophthalmopathy. Overall study results and limits: Most expanded thyroid clonotypes above 0.001 also appeared in blood.

Amplification of TCR beta CDR3 regions was performed using RNA transcripts as template. The HTBI primer set served for first-round RT-PCR of the TCR CDR3. TCRdb re-called the multiplex PCR reads with MiXCR, one entry per CDR3 protein. The table includes roughly 240,000 distinct CDR3 sequences, roughly 22% detected once. Germline values: CDR1 MNHEY, CDR2 SVGAGI. J was trimmed by 3 bases and V by 5 bases; bases with no gene match: 3. The CDR3 is 13 residues long. Patients with ophthalmopathy all had a Clinical Activity Score of at least 3, a NOSPECS grade of at least 4 and duration under 3 months. The study left out patients who had uncontrolled infection, other autoimmune disease, pregnancy or lactation. This clonotype was detected ten times or more. As yet, its antigen is unknown.

The TCR originated in a woman between 40 and 55 years old with Graves' ophthalmopathy. This chain connects TRBV6-5 to TRBJ1-1; TRBD1 aligns across 7 bases. The sample comprised blood. Written as DNA, the CDR3 is TGTGCCAGCAGTACTACAGGGGACACTGAAGCTTTCTTT. This gives the protein CASSTTGDTEAFF.